The TCR beta chain described here comes from a study of T cell changes during pregnancy in multiple sclerosis. The sample holds a few counts of this clone. Assay used: immunoSEQ multiplex PCR; TCRdb lists only in-frame clones, some missing. Here the sample spans fewer than 90,000 clones, under 95% being singletons. The CDR3 has 16 residues. Looked up from germline, CDR1 is SGHNT and CDR2 is YYREEE (reference sequence). Trimming removed 3 bases from V and 1 base from J, with 16 bases in between. The chain uses TRBV5-4 and TRBJ1-2, with D maybe TRBD1 (5 bases). The receptor was isolated from a female donor with multiple sclerosis, enrolled in a pregnancy study. Sequenced material: peripheral blood, taken in the second trimester of pregnancy. Written as DNA, the CDR3 is TGTGCCAGCAGCTCGCTCGGGGGACTCAGTAACTATGGCTACACCTTC. This codes for CASSSLGGLSNYGYTF.